This T cell receptor (beta chain) came from a study of blood T cell repertoires in COVID-19. Study overall: The study drew acute and convalescent COVID-19 samples from the United States, Italy and Spain. PBMCs, B-cell-depleted T cells, or T cells were the source of the cDNA or gDNA that made up the material.

Authors' processing steps: Estimated nucleated cell counts came from reference gene primer amplification. The repertoire was sequenced with immunoSEQ multiplex PCR; TCRdb's copy has only in-frame clones and lacks some. V, J and clone size are those of that table, while D and trimming were read from the DNA. The table shows some 80,000 clones, with about four fifths occurring only once. Regarding this clone: The identical CDR3 is also encoded by other nucleotide sequences in the sample.

The CDR3 is 13 residues long. The germline V gene has CDR1 SGHRS and CDR2 YFSETQ. V lost 0 bases, J lost 4 bases, and 6 bases lay in between. What was sequenced was peripheral blood. The receptor's source is a human donor in a cohort sampled during active COVID-19. The J gene is TRBJ2-3, the V gene TRBV5-1, with D possibly matching TRBD1 (5 bases). CDR3 DNA sequence: TGCGCCAGCAGCTTGGGCAGGGCAGATACGCAGTATTTT. It translates to CASSLGRADTQYF.